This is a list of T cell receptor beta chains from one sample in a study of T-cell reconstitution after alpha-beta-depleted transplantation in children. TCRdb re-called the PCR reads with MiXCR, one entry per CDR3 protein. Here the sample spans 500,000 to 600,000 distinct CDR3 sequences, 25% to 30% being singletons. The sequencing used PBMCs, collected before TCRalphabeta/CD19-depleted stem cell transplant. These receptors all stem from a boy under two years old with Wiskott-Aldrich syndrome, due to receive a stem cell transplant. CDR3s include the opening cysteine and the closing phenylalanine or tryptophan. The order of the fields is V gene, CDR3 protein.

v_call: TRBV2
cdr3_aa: CASSEEGGTQYF

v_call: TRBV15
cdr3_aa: CATSRDSRKREGRSYNEQFF

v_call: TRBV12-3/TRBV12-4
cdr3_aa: CASSPGGGRSSYEQYF

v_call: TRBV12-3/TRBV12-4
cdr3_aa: CASSLAGRGLRLAGGQVGTQYF

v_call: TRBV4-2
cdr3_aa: CASSHLRQGGPNTGELFF

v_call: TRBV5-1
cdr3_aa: CASQRAGGTGELFF

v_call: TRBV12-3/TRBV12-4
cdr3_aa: CASIHSGTSGYNEQFF

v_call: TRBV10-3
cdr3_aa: CAIMGVIAGDNEQFF

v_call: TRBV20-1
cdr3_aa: CSARDLGLSYNEQFF

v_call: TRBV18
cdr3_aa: CASSPRRQGADEQFF

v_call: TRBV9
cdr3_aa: CASSLSSGPQETQYF

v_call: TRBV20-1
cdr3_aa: CSARRGAGVGTGELFF

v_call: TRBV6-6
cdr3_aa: CASSYTARPQHF

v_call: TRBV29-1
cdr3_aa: CSVLVGQGSQETQYF

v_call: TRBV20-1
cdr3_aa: CSARDAWGGSSYEQYF

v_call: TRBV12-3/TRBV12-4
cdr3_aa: CASGRETQYF

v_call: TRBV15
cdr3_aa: CATAGGVYSEQFF

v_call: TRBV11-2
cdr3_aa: CASSLKWTSDTGELFF

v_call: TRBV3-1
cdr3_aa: CASSQVAGNTEAFF

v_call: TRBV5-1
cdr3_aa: CASSLARAGNTGELFF

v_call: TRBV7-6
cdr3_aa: CASSFDLGGTEAFF

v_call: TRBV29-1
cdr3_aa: CSVDRGPNGELFF

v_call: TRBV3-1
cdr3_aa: CASSQREGDNGYTF

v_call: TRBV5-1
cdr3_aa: CASSGTGGNSPLHF

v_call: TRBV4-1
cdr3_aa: CASSPSRMGAGSYEQYF

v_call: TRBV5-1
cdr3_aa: CASSIDRAEQYF

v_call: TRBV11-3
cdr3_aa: CASSSEGLNNEQFF

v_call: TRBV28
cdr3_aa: CASTPQIAGSNEQFF

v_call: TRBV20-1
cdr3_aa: CSASPHPGETQYF